Each of the 8 T cell receptor beta chains below was sequenced from the same sample in a study. TCRdb independently ran MiXCR on the RT-PCR reads; one entry per CDR3 protein. The sample lists about 700,000 distinct CDR3 sequences, about 14% occurring once. The sequenced sample consisted of memory CD4+ T cells from blood. The source of these receptors is a female donor in good health, serving as a healthy control.

This clonotype occurred many times. The rearrangement joins TRBV5-1 to TRBJ2-1; 10 positions match TRBD1. V trimming: 5 bases; J trimming: 5 bases; junction bases outside the gene matches: 4. CDR3 length equals 14 residues. The germline V gene has CDR1 SGHRS and CDR2 YFSETQ. DNA for the CDR3: TGCGCCAGCAGGGGGGACAGGGGCGACAATGAGCAGTTCTTC. Its protein is CASRGDRGDNEQFF.

A word on this clonotype: A read error may account for a junction end that differs from germline. This chain joins TRBV6-6 and TRBJ2-1, with 10 positions matching TRBD2. There are 12 residues in the CDR3. Per the germline V gene, CDR1 is MNHNY and CDR2 is SVGAGI (reference sequence). The CDR3 spells CASRGIAGGFDF. In DNA, the CDR3 is TGTGCCAGCAGAGGGATAGCGGGGGGCTTCGACTTC.

The chain has TRBV28 and TRBJ1-1, with D possibly being TRBD1 (6 bases). CDR1 is MDHEN and CDR2 is SYDVKM in the germline V gene. The V and J ends lost 6 bases and 8 bases respectively, with 16 bases between them. CDR3 length equals 13 residues. The CDR3 reads CASRRQVVAEAFF. DNA of the CDR3: TGTGCCAGCAGAAGACAGGTCGTTGCAGAAGCTTTCTTT.

This clonotype was recorded many times. The gene calls are TRBV20-1 and TRBJ2-4; 7 bases map to TRBD2. The CDR3 is 16 amino acids. After removal of 1 base from V and 9 bases from J, the junction contained 15 bases not matched to a gene. Germline V gene lookup returns CDR1 DFQATT and CDR2 SNEGSKA (reference sequence). CDR3 bases: TGCAGTGCTAGAGGGGGGGAGGGGCTGGAAAAGGGCATTCAGTACTTC. This encodes CSARGGEGLEKGIQYF.

The chain combines TRBV7-2 with TRBJ2-7; TRBD2 agrees at 10 bases. The V and J ends lost 3 bases and 5 bases, in that order; junction bases with no gene match: 16. From germline, CDR1 is SGHTA and CDR2 FQGNSA. The CDR3 is made up of 18 amino acids. For the CDR3, the DNA is TGTGCCAGCAGCTTGTCGATGAGCGGGAGGGCCGTTTTCAACGAGCAGTACTTC. It encodes CASSLSMSGRAVFNEQYF.

This clonotype came up many times. The rearrangement joins TRBV20-1 to TRBJ1-4; 9 bases fit TRBD1. The CDR3 runs to 14 residues. The trim removed 6 bases at V and 7 bases at J, leaving 9 bases unmatched. CDR1 is DFQATT and CDR2 is SNEGSKA in the germline V gene (reference sequence). The CDR3 sequence: CSALKTGGVEKLFF. The CDR3 nucleotides read TGCAGTGCCCTGAAGACAGGGGGTGTTGAAAAACTGTTTTTT.

The table lists this clonotype with a few counts. The chain recombines TRBV7-8 with TRBJ2-3; unclear D gene. The CDR3 runs to 13 residues. Germline assignment: CDR1 SGHVS and CDR2 FQNEAQ. V lost 1 base to trimming and J lost 7 bases, with 9 bases between them. The CDR3 region has the DNA TGTGCCAGCAGCTTAGGGCCCCCTCATACGCAGTATTTT. As protein: CASSLGPPHTQYF.

This clonotype was detected ten times or more. V is TRBV20-1 and J is TRBJ2-3; D perhaps matches TRBD2 (5 bases). Germline CDR1 and CDR2: DFQATT and SNEGSKA (reference sequence). Trimming took off 5 bases at V and 2 bases at J, with 14 bases between the two ends. The length of the CDR3 is 14 residues. CDR3 protein: CSAPGLANTDTQYF. CDR3 DNA sequence: TGCAGTGCTCCAGGACTGGCGAACACAGATACGCAGTATTTT.